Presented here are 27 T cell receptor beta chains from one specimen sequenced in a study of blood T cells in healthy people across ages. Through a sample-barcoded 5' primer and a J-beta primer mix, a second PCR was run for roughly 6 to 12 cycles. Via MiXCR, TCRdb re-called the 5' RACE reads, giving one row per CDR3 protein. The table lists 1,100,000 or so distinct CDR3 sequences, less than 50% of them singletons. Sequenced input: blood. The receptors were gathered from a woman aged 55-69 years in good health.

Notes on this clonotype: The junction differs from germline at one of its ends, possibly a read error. Written as DNA, the CDR3 is TGTGCCAGCGCGTTAAGAGGCTCCTTCAATGAGCAGTTCTTC. As protein: CASALRGSFNEQFF. The chain joins TRBV6-2 or TRBV6-3 to TRBJ2-1; D is unresolved. Germline V gives CDR1 MNHEY, CDR2 SVGEGT. The CDR3 extends over 14 amino acids.

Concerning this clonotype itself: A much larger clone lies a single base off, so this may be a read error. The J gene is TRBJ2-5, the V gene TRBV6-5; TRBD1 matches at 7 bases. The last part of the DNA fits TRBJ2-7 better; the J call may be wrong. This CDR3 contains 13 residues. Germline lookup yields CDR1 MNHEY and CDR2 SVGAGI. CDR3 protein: CASRRRQGYEQYF. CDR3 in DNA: TGTGCCAGCAGACGCAGACAGGGATACGAGCAGTACTTC.

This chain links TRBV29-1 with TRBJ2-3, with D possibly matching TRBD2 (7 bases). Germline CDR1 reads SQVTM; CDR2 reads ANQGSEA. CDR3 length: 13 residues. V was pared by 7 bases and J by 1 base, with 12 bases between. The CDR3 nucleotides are TGCAGCGAAGGGGGGGTAGGCACAGATACGCAGTATTTT. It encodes CSEGGVGTDTQYF.

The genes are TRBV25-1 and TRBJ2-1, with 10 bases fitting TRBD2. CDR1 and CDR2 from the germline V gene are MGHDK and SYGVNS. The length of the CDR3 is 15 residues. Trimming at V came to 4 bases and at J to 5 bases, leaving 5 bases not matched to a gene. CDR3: CASSGIAGGHNEQFF. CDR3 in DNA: TGTGCCAGCAGTGGTATAGCGGGAGGTCACAATGAGCAGTTCTTC.

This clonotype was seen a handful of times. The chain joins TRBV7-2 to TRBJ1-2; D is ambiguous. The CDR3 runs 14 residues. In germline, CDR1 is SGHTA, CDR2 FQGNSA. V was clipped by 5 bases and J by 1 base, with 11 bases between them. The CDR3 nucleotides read TGTGCCAGCAGCCCATACGCCAGTAACTATGGCTACACCTTC. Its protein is CASSPYASNYGYTF. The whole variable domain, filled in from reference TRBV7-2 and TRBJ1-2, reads GAGVSQSPSNKVTEKGKDVELRCDPISGHTALYWYRQSLGQGLEFLIYFQGNSAPDKSGLPSDRFSAERTGGSVSTLTIQRTQQEDSAVYLCASSPYASNYGYTFGSGTRLTVV.

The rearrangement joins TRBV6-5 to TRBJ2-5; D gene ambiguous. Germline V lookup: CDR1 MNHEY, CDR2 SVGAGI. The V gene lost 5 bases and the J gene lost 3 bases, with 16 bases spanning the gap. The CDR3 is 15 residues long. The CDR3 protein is CASSKDQALKETQYF. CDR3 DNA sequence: TGTGCCAGCAGTAAGGACCAGGCCCTCAAAGAGACCCAGTACTTC.

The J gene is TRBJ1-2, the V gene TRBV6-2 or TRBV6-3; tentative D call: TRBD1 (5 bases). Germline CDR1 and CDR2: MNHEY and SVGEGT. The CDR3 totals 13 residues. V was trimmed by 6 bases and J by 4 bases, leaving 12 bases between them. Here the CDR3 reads CASSIRVRYGYTF. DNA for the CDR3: TGTGCCAGCAGCATCAGGGTGCGCTATGGCTACACCTTC.

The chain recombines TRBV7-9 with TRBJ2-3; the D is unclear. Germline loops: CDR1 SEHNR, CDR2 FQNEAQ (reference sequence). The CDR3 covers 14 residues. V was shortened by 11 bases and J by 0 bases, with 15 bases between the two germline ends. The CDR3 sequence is CASSGQPSTDTQYF. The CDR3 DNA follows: TGTGCCTCTTCGGGCCAACCTAGCACAGATACGCAGTATTTT.

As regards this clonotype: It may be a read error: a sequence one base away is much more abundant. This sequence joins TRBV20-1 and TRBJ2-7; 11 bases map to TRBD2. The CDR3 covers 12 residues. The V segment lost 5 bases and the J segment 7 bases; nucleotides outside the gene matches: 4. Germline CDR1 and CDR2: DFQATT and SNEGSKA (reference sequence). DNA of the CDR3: TGCAGTGCTGCTAGCGGGAGGCGAGAGCAGTACTTC. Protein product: CSAASGRREQYF.

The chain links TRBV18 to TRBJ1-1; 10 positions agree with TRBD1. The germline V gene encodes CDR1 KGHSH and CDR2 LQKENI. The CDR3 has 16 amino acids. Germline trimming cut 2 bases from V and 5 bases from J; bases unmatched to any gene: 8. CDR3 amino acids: CASSPNSGTGDTEAFF. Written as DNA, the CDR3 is TGTGCCAGCTCACCAAACTCCGGGACAGGGGATACTGAAGCTTTCTTT.

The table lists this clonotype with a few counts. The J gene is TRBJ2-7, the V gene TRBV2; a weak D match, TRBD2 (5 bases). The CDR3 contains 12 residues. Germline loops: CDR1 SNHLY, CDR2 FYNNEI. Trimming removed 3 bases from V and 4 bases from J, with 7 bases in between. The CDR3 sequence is CASSDRLYEQYF. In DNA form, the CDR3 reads TGTGCCAGCAGTGATAGACTATACGAGCAGTACTTC.

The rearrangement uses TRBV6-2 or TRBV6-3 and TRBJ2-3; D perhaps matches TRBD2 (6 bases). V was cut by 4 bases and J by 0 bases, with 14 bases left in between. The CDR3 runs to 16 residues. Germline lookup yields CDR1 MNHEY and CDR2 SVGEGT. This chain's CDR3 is CASSLIGSISTDTQYF. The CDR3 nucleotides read TGTGCCAGCAGTTTGATCGGGAGTATTAGCACAGATACGCAGTATTTT.

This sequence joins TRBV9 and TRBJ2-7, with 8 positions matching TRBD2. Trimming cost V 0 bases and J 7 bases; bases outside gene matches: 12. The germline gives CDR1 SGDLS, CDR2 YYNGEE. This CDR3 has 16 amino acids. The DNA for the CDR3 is TGTGCCAGCAGCGTAGGAGGGACTAGAATTCGGAATGAGCAGTACTTC. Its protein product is CASSVGGTRIRNEQYF.

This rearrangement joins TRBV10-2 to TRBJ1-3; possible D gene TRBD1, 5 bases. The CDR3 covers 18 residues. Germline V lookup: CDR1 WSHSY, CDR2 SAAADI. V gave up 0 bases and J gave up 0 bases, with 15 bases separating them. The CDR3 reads CASSESTGGALSGNTIYF. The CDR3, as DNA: TGCGCCAGCAGTGAGTCGACGGGAGGGGCGCTCTCTGGAAACACCATATATTTT.

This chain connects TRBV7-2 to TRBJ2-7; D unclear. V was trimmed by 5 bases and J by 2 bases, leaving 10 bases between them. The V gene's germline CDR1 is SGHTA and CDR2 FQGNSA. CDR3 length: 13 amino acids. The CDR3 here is CASSPTETYEQYF. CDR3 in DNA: TGTGCCAGCAGCCCCACAGAGACCTACGAGCAGTACTTC.

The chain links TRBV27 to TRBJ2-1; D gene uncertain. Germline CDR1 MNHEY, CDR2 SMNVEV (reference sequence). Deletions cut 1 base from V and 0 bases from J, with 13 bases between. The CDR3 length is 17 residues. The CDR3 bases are TGTGCCAGCAGTTTATTGTCGACCCAGAGCTCCTACAATGAGCAGTTCTTC. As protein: CASSLLSTQSSYNEQFF.

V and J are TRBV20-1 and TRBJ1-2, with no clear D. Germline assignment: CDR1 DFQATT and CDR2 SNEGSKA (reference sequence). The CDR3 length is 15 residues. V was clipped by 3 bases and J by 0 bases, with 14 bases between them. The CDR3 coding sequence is TGCAGTGCTAGTGGTCGGATCAGTGCTAACTATGGCTACACCTTC. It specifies CSASGRISANYGYTF.

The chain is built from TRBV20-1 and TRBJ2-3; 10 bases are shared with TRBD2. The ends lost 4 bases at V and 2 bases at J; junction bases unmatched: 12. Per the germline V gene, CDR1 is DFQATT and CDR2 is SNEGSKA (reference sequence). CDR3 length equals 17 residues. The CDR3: CSATLPGLAENTDTQYF. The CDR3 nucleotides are TGCAGTGCTACCCTACCCGGACTAGCGGAGAACACAGATACGCAGTATTTT.

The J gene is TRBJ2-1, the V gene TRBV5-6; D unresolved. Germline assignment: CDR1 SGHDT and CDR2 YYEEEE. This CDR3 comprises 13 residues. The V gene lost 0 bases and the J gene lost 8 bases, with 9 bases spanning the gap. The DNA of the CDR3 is TGTGCCAGCAGCTTGGCCCGTCGTCATGAGCAGTTCTTC. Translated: CASSLARRHEQFF. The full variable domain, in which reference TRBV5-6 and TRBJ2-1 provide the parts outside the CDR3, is DAGVTQSPTHLIKTRGQQVTLRCSPKSGHDTVSWYQQALGQGPQFIFQYYEEEERQRGNFPDRFSGHQFPNYSSELNVNALLLGDSALYLCASSLARRHEQFFGPGTRLTVL.

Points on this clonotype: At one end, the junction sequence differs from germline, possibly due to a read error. In DNA form, the CDR3 reads TGCAGTGCTAGCCCCGAATTTCTAAACAGTCAGTACTTC. As protein: CSASPEFLNSQYF. This sequence joins TRBV20-1 and TRBJ2-4; D remains unclear. From germline, CDR1 is DFQATT and CDR2 SNEGSKA (reference sequence). This CDR3 comprises 13 residues.

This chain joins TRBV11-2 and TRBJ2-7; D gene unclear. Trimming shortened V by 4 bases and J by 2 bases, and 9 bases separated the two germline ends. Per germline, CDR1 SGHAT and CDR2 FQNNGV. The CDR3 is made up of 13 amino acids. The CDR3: CASSSLIPYEQYF. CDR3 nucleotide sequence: TGTGCCAGCAGCTCCTTAATACCCTACGAGCAGTACTTC. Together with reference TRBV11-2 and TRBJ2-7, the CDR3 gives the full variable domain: EAGVAQSPRYKIIEKRQSVAFWCNPISGHATLYWYQQILGQGPKLLIQFQNNGVVDDSQLPKDRFSAERLKGVDSTLKIQPAKLEDSAVYLCASSSLIPYEQYFGPGTRLTVT.

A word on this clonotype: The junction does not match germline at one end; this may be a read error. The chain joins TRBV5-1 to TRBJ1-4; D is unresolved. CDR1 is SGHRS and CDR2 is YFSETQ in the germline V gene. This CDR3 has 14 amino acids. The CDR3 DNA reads TGCGCCAGCAACTTGGTAGGGCGAAGTGAAAAACTGTTTTTT. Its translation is CASNLVGRSEKLFF.

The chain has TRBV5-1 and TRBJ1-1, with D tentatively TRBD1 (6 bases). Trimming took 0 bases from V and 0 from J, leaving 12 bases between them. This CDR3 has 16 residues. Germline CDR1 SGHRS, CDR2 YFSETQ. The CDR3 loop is CASSLGGGLMNTEAFF. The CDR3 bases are TGCGCCAGCAGCTTGGGCGGGGGGCTGATGAACACTGAAGCTTTCTTT.

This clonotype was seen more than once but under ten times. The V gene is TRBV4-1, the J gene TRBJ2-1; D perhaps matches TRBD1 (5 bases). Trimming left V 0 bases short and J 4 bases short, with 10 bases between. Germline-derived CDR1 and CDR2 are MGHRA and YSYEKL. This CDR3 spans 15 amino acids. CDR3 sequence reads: CASSQDRVVYNEQFF. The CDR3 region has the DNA TGCGCCAGCAGCCAAGACAGGGTGGTTTACAATGAGCAGTTCTTC.

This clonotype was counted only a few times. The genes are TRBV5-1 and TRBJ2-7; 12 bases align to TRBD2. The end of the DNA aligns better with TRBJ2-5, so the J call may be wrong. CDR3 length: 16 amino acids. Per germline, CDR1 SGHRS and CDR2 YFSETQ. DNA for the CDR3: TGCGCCAGCAGCACACGACTAGCGGGAGCGATTGAGACCCAGTACTTC. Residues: CASSTRLAGAIETQYF.

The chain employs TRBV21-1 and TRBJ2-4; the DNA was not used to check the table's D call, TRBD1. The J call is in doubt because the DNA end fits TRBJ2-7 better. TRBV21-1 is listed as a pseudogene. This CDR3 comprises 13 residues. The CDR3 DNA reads TGTGCCAGCTTGGACAGGGGAAAGGGCGAGCAGTACTTC. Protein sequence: CASLDRGKGEQYF.

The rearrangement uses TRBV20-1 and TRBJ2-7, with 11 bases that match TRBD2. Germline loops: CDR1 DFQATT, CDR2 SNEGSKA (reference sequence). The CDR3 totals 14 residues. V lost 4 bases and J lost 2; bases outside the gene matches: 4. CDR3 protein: CSATGLADPYEQYF. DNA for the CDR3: TGCAGTGCTACGGGACTAGCGGATCCCTACGAGCAGTACTTC.